This T cell receptor (beta chain) is from a study of T cells in Graves' hyperthyroidism and ophthalmopathy. Study findings and constraints: Blood samples included most of the expanded thyroid clonotypes exceeding 0.001.

This clonotype was seen just once. The antigen is unknown. TCR beta CDR3 regions were amplified from RNA. With the HTBI primer set, the TCR CDR3 went through a first round of RT-PCR. MiXCR, applied by TCRdb to the multiplex PCR reads, yields one record per CDR3 protein. The sample includes 490,000 or so distinct CDR3 sequences, about 45% of them seen just once. A patient was excluded if there was uncontrolled infection, other autoimmune disease, pregnancy or lactation. Diagnostic assessment was based on clinical symptoms, serum thyroxine and TRAb, thyroid ultrasound and orbital computed tomography. The CDR3 is 13 residues long. The germline V gene has CDR1 SGHAT and CDR2 FQNNGV. V was cut by 3 bases and J by 9 bases, with 12 bases left in between.

The clonotype comes from an adult woman with Graves' disease, either hyperthyroidism or ophthalmopathy (not recorded which). The source material was peripheral blood or thyroid tissue (not recorded which). The chain is built from TRBV11-2 and TRBJ1-5; D remains unclear. The CDR3 nucleotides read TGTGCCAGCAGCTTGGACGGCCCGCGGCCCCAGCATTTT. Translated: CASSLDGPRPQHF.